Listed below are T cell receptor beta chains from one sample, sequenced in a study of T-cell memory formation after mild COVID-19. In TCRdb, the 5' RACE reads were re-called with MiXCR into one record per CDR3 protein. Seen here are approximately 150,000 distinct CDR3 sequences, roughly 15% observed once, and the top ten hold 13% to 15%. Sequencing used PBMCs or a T cell subset sorted from them (not recorded which). The receptors shown here come from an adult woman who had mild COVID-19 (a few samples of this study predate the infection). Cell type and time point are not known. CDR3s include the opening cysteine and the closing phenylalanine or tryptophan. A D gene is named only where the DNA matches it firmly. Size tells how often a clone was seen (once, few, many) or the class of an expanded clone, and some rows leave it out.

D gene,clone size,V gene,J gene,CDR3 protein,CDR3 DNA
TRBD1,few,TRBV20-1,TRBJ2-7,CSARGITGGSYEQYF,TGCAGTGCTAGGGGGATTACAGGGGGCTCCTACGAGCAGTACTTC
TRBD1,-,TRBV7-9,TRBJ1-4,CASSLGDRTNEKLFF,TGTGCCAGCAGCTTAGGGGACAGAACTAATGAAAAACTGTTTTTT
TRBD2,few,TRBV27,TRBJ2-3,CASSLFSGGAGDTQYF,TGTGCCAGCAGTTTATTTAGCGGGGGGGCCGGAGATACGCAGTATTTT
-,-,TRBV9,TRBJ2-1,CASSVVRDNEQFF,TGTGCCAGCAGCGTAGTTCGGGACAATGAGCAGTTCTTC
-,few,TRBV29-1,TRBJ1-2,CSVLGGENYGYTF,TGCAGCGTACTAGGAGGGGAGAACTATGGCTACACCTTC
-,few,TRBV5-1,TRBJ2-5,CASSLGYKETQYF,TGCGCCAGCAGCTTAGGTTACAAGGAGACCCAGTACTTC
TRBD1,-,TRBV20-1,TRBJ1-3,CSARPRDRWSGNTIYF,TGCAGTGCTAGGCCCCGGGACAGGTGGTCTGGAAACACCATATATTTT
TRBD1,-,TRBV10-3,TRBJ1-1,CAISETGQGTFF,TGTGCCATCAGTGAGACCGGACAGGGGACTTTCTTT
-,-,TRBV11-2,TRBJ1-2,CASSLAAGSVYGYTF,TGTGCCAGCAGCTTAGCTGCAGGGTCGGTCTATGGCTACACCTTC
-,few,TRBV5-1,TRBJ1-2,CASRLGGVTNYGYTF,TGCGCCAGCCGTCTGGGGGGAGTAACCAACTATGGCTACACCTTC
TRBD2,few,TRBV5-1,TRBJ2-1,CASSQARLAGGGEQFF,TGCGCCAGCAGCCAGGCCCGGCTAGCGGGAGGAGGCGAGCAGTTCTTC
-,few,TRBV5-1,TRBJ2-7,CASSPGTSGGLSYIGQYF,TGCGCCAGCAGCCCCGGGACAAGTGGAGGTCTCTCCTACATAGGGCAGTACTTC
-,few,TRBV19,TRBJ1-6,CASKGGVSPLHF,TGTGCCAGTAAAGGGGGGGTTTCACCCCTCCACTTT
-,-,TRBV7-6,TRBJ2-7,CASSFWTDGTEQYF,TGTGCCAGCAGCTTTTGGACAGACGGGACCGAGCAGTACTTC
TRBD2,few,TRBV20-1,TRBJ2-1,CSARLRNSVAGRGNEQFF,TGCAGTGCTAGGCTAAGGAATTCCGTAGCGGGAAGGGGCAATGAGCAGTTCTTC
TRBD2,many,TRBV13,TRBJ2-7,CASSSLSSGSNEQYF,TGTGCCAGCAGCTCCCTCTCTAGCGGGAGTAACGAGCAGTACTTC
TRBD1,-,TRBV23-1,TRBJ2-2,CASAPRRTGLIKELFF,TGCGCCAGCGCCCCTCGGAGGACAGGGTTGATTAAGGAGCTGTTTTTT
-,few,TRBV5-1,TRBJ2-5,CASSLVTEQETQYF,TGCGCCAGCAGCTTGGTGACTGAGCAAGAGACCCAGTACTTC
-,-,TRBV7-8,TRBJ2-7,CASSLGPYYEQYF,TGTGCCAGCAGCTTAGGGCCCTACTACGAGCAGTACTTC
TRBD2,few,TRBV5-1,TRBJ2-7,CASSPSGANTYEQYF,TGCGCCAGCAGTCCTAGCGGGGCGAATACCTACGAGCAGTACTTC
-,few,TRBV7-9,TRBJ2-1,CASRQEGSYNEQFF,TGTGCCAGCAGGCAAGAAGGGTCTTACAATGAGCAGTTCTTC
TRBD1,many,TRBV10-3,TRBJ1-1,CAISESTGQGRTFF,TGTGCCATCAGTGAGTCGACCGGACAGGGTAGGACTTTCTTT
-,few,TRBV30,TRBJ2-1,CAWSDVNEQFF,TGTGCCTGGAGTGACGTGAATGAGCAGTTCTTC
-,few,TRBV24-1,TRBJ2-1,CATGLARNNEQFF,TGTGCCACCGGGCTAGCGAGGAACAATGAGCAGTTCTTC
-,few,TRBV6-5,TRBJ1-2,CASRSGSGGYTF,TGTGCCAGCAGAAGTGGATCGGGCGGCTACACCTTC
TRBD2,few,TRBV2,TRBJ2-3,CASRGLAESSTDTQYF,TGTGCCAGCAGAGGACTAGCGGAGTCTTCCACAGATACGCAGTATTTT
TRBD2,-,TRBV7-2,TRBJ2-3,CASSLALAGGADTQYF,TGTGCCAGCAGCTTAGCTCTAGCGGGAGGGGCAGATACGCAGTATTTT
-,-,TRBV7-9,TRBJ2-7,CASSLVGALYEQYF,TGTGCCAGCAGCTTAGTTGGAGCCCTCTACGAGCAGTACTTC
-,-,TRBV7-2,TRBJ2-7,CASSLEGPVRSYEQYF,TGTGCCAGCAGCTTAGAAGGGCCTGTTCGATCCTACGAGCAGTACTTC
TRBD2,-,TRBV11-1,TRBJ2-7,CASSFAGGTYEQYF,TGTGCCAGCAGCTTTGCGGGAGGGACCTACGAGCAGTACTTC
TRBD1,few,TRBV9,TRBJ1-4,CASSPHRGTDLIGLFF,TGTGCCAGCAGCCCCCATAGAGGGACAGACCTAATCGGACTGTTTTTT